These 27 T cell receptor beta chains came from one sample sequenced in a study of cytomegalovirus exposure and HLA in healthy donors (dated by TCRdb to the late 2010s). Library generation was performed with the immunoSEQ multiplex PCR assay. Imported from immuneACCESS, the table was reduced by TCRdb to in-frame sequences with V and J called. These copies leave out some clones; in studies compared against another copy, an unresolved V gene accounts for under half, and the cause of the remainder is not known. This sample holds 71,000 or so clones; around 96% were observed only once. 1.4% of the sample rests with the top ten. What was sequenced was PBMCs. The receptors come from a man aged 18 to 30 in good health and CMV-seropositive.

This clone has a single count. The chain is built from TRBV5-5 and TRBJ2-7, with D possibly being TRBD1 (5 bases). Germline loops: CDR1 SGHKS, CDR2 YYEKEE (reference sequence). V dropped 5 bases and J dropped 0 bases, with 12 bases sitting between them. The CDR3 runs 14 residues. The CDR3 DNA follows: TGTGCCAGCAGAAGTGACAGAAACTCCTACGAGCAGTACTTC. The encoded protein is CASRSDRNSYEQYF.

This chain uses TRBV12-5 with TRBJ1-1, with 8 bases fitting TRBD1. CDR1 is LGHNT and CDR2 is FRNRAP in the germline V gene. CDR3 length equals 15 residues. V was clipped by 5 bases and J by 3 bases; unmatched bases: 8. In DNA, the CDR3 is TGTGCTAGTGGTCCTCTGACAGGGGTGTACACTGAAGCTTTCTTT. Amino acids: CASGPLTGVYTEAFF.

The chain combines TRBV6-5 with TRBJ2-7, with TRBD1 matching 8 bases. The germline CDR1 and CDR2 sequences are MNHEY and SVGAGI. The CDR3 extends over 13 amino acids. After removal of 6 bases from V and 2 bases from J, the junction contained 3 bases not matched to a gene. The CDR3 loop reads CASRPGQAYEQYF. CDR3 sequence (DNA): TGTGCCAGCAGACCGGGACAGGCCTACGAGCAGTACTTC.

The gene calls are TRBV5-6 and TRBJ2-4; 8 positions agree with TRBD2. Germline V gives CDR1 SGHDT, CDR2 YYEEEE. After removal of 0 bases from V and 0 bases from J, the junction contained 2 bases not matched to a gene. The CDR3 spans 16 residues. CDR3 bases: TGTGCCAGCAGCTTGGGTCGGGGGGGAGCCAAAAACATTCAGTACTTC. Translated: CASSLGRGGAKNIQYF.

The chain uses TRBV7-9 and TRBJ2-5, with 8 bases matching TRBD1. The CDR3 length is 13 residues. Trimming took 5 bases from V and 5 from J; bases not matched to a gene: 4. In germline, CDR1 is SEHNR, CDR2 FQNEAQ (reference sequence). The CDR3 DNA follows: TGTGCCAGCAGCCCCAGGGGGCCCGAGACCCAGTACTTC. Translation gives CASSPRGPETQYF. Complete variable domain (other parts from reference TRBV7-9 and TRBJ2-5): DTGVSQNPRHKITKRGQNVTFRCDPISEHNRLYWYRQTLGQGPEFLTYFQNEAQLEKSRLLSDRFSAERPKGSFSTLEIQRTEQGDSAMYLCASSPRGPETQYFGPGTRLLVL.

This clone was found once. The V call is TRBV7-6, the J call TRBJ2-2, with 7 positions matching TRBD1. In germline, CDR1 is SGHVS, CDR2 FNYEAQ. This CDR3 has 16 residues. Losses at the gene ends were 4 bases for V and 4 bases for J; bases not matched to a gene: 9. DNA for the CDR3: TGTGCCAGCAGCTGGTCATGGGACAGCATCACCGGGGAGCTGTTTTTT. Protein: CASSWSWDSITGELFF.

The chain joins TRBV6-4 to TRBJ2-7; D possibly corresponds to TRBD2 (5 bases). Trimming cost V 3 bases and J 6 bases, with 12 bases left between them. The CDR3 spans 13 residues. Germline V CDR1 and CDR2: MRHNA, SNTAGT. CDR3 nucleotide sequence: TGTGCCAGCAGTGAGCGGGCAGAGAGCGAGCAGTACTTC. Its translation is CASSERAESEQYF.

This sequence joins TRBV9 and TRBJ2-3; TRBD2 might be the D (5 bases). CDR3 length equals 18 residues. Germline CDR1 reads SGDLS; CDR2 reads YYNGEE. The V end lost 4 bases, the J end lost 0 bases, and 21 bases lay between the germline ends. The DNA of the CDR3 is TGTGCCAGCAGCCGGGCCCTAGGTTTCGGGGTTAGCACAGATACGCAGTATTTT. Protein sequence: CASSRALGFGVSTDTQYF.

The chain joins TRBV6-5 to TRBJ2-3, with a weak D call TRBD2 (6 bases). V gave up 1 base and J gave up 0 bases, with 11 bases separating them. Germline CDR1 MNHEY, CDR2 SVGAGI. The CDR3 runs to 16 residues. CDR3 bases: TGTGCCAGCAGTTACTATGCGGGACGAAGCACAGATACGCAGTATTTT. Its protein is CASSYYAGRSTDTQYF.

The chain joins TRBV7-9 to TRBJ2-7, with 10 bases fitting TRBD1. The J segment lost 0 bases and the V segment lost 5 bases, leaving 10 bases of the junction unmatched. This CDR3 contains 17 residues. CDR1 and CDR2 (germline): SEHNR, FQNEAQ (reference sequence). The CDR3 bases are TGTGCCAGCAGCCCTTGGGGACAGGGGACAAGCTCCTACGAGCAGTACTTC. This encodes CASSPWGQGTSSYEQYF.

V and J are TRBV2 and TRBJ1-2; D call uncertain. This CDR3 has 13 residues. The germline V and J ends were trimmed by 6 bases and 0 bases, with 8 bases remaining between them. Germline V gene data show CDR1 as SNHLY and CDR2 as FYNNEI. The CDR3 loop reads CASRQESNYGYTF. The DNA for the CDR3 is TGTGCCAGCAGGCAGGAATCTAACTATGGCTACACCTTC.

The chain joins TRBV30 to TRBJ1-6; a weak D match, TRBD1 (6 bases). The CDR3 spans 16 residues. Deletions cut 7 bases from V and 7 bases from J, with 23 bases between. CDR1 is GTSNPN, CDR2 SVGIG, per germline (reference sequence). The CDR3 protein is CASHAYTGTTNSPLHF. CDR3 nucleotide sequence: TGTGCCTCCCACGCTTACACCGGGACAACGAATTCACCCCTCCACTTT.

J is TRBJ2-1 and V is TRBV5-6; tentative D call: TRBD2 (6 bases). Per germline, CDR1 SGHDT and CDR2 YYEEEE. This CDR3 spans 18 amino acids. Trimming left V 0 bases short and J 0 bases short, with 16 bases between. The CDR3 loop reads CASSLAQRARFSYNEQFF. The CDR3 coding sequence is TGTGCCAGCAGCTTGGCGCAGCGGGCAAGATTCTCCTACAATGAGCAGTTCTTC.

This chain uses TRBV9 with TRBJ2-1; tentative D call: TRBD2 (6 bases). Trimming removed 4 bases at V and 2 bases at J, with 13 bases between. Germline values: CDR1 SGDLS, CDR2 YYNGEE. The CDR3 is 15 amino acids. The CDR3 loop reads CASSPSGSTYNEQFF. CDR3 DNA: TGTGCCAGCAGCCCAAGCGGGTCCACCTACAATGAGCAGTTCTTC. Full variable domain (outside the CDR3, taken from reference TRBV9 and TRBJ2-1): DSGVTQTPKHLITATGQRVTLRCSPRSGDLSVYWYQQSLDQGLQFLIQYYNGEERAKGNILERFSAQQFPDLHSELNLSSLELGDSALYFCASSPSGSTYNEQFFGPGTRLTVL.

The rearrangement joins TRBV4-1 to TRBJ1-1; 8 bases match TRBD1. This CDR3 region has 18 residues. After removal of 0 bases from V and 5 bases from J, the junction contained 14 bases not matched to a gene. Germline CDR1 is MGHRA and CDR2 is YSYEKL. The CDR3 loop reads CASSQENDWTGIRTEAFF. CDR3 sequence (DNA): TGCGCCAGCAGCCAAGAGAATGATTGGACAGGGATACGAACTGAAGCTTTCTTT.

The table lists this clone with a count of one. V usage is TRBV6-1 and J usage is TRBJ1-2, with a tentative D call TRBD1 (5 bases). The V and J ends lost 1 base and 8 bases respectively, with 14 bases between them. Looked up from germline, CDR1 is MNHNS and CDR2 is SASEGT. The CDR3 is made up of 14 amino acids. CDR3 nucleotides: TGTGCCAGCAGTGAAGGCAGGCAGGGATACGGCTACACCTTC. Its translation is CASSEGRQGYGYTF.

The chain employs TRBV29-1 and TRBJ2-2, with 7 nucleotides matching TRBD1. V shed 7 bases and J 7 bases; nucleotides not matched to a gene: 9. This CDR3 has 13 residues. Germline V gene data show CDR1 as SQVTM and CDR2 as ANQGSEA. The CDR3: CSAPDRSGGELFF. The CDR3 DNA sequence: TGCAGCGCCCCGGACAGGTCGGGCGGGGAGCTGTTTTTT.

The chain employs TRBV27 and TRBJ2-2, with TRBD1 identical over 7 bases. CDR1 MNHEY and CDR2 SMNVEV come from the germline V gene (reference sequence). This CDR3 comprises 13 residues. Trimming took 6 bases from V and 8 from J; bases not matched to a gene: 6. The DNA of the CDR3 is TGTGCCAGCAGGACCAGGGGGTTGGGGGAGCTGTTTTTT. Residues: CASRTRGLGELFF.

This clone was seen only once. This chain links TRBV5-1 with TRBJ2-7; no reliable D call. This CDR3 is built from 12 residues. Between the trimmed V and J ends, which lost 0 bases and 7 bases, there was a span of 8 bases. The germline gives CDR1 SGHRS, CDR2 YFSETQ. For the CDR3, the DNA is TGCGCCAGCAGCTTGGCCTTCGGGGAGCAGTACTTC. This translates into CASSLAFGEQYF.

The DNA of the CDR3 is TGTGCCAGCAGCCCCAACCTTTCCGCGGAGACCCAGTACTTC. It is translated as CASSPNLSAETQYF. This chain uses TRBV7-3 with TRBJ2-5; no clear D gene. This CDR3 contains 14 residues. The germline V and J ends were trimmed by 5 bases and 5 bases, with 15 bases remaining between them. The germline V gene has CDR1 SGHTA and CDR2 FQGTGA.

The rearrangement joins TRBV2 to TRBJ2-3, with TRBD1 matching 8 bases. The V and J ends lost 10 bases and 4 bases, in that order; junction bases with no gene match: 10. The CDR3 has 14 amino acids. Germline CDR1 and CDR2: SNHLY and FYNNEI. CDR3: CATHQGASSDTQYF. CDR3 DNA: TGTGCCACGCATCAGGGGGCTAGCTCAGATACGCAGTATTTT. Full variable domain (missing parts from reference TRBV2 and TRBJ2-3): EPEVTQTPSHQVTQMGQEVILRCVPISNHLYFYWYRQILGQKVEFLVSFYNNEISEKSEIFDDQFSVERPDGSNFTLKIRSTKLEDSAMYFCATHQGASSDTQYFGPGTRLTVL.

As DNA, the CDR3 is TGTGCCATTGGACAGGGGGGTCCCTACGAGCAGTACTTC. Translated, it gives CAIGQGGPYEQYF. V is TRBV10-3 and J is TRBJ2-7; TRBD1 agrees at 10 bases. The CDR3 spans 13 residues. Germline values: CDR1 ENHRY, CDR2 SYGVKD. V gave up 9 bases and J gave up 2 bases; unmatched junction bases: 4.

The J gene is TRBJ2-3, the V gene TRBV6-1; TRBD2 might be the D (6 bases). Germline assignment: CDR1 MNHNS and CDR2 SASEGT. V lost 10 bases, J lost 1 base, and 12 bases lay in between. This CDR3 comprises 13 residues. In nucleotides, the CDR3 is TGTGCCACGGCTAGCGTTGGCACAGATACGCAGTATTTT. This encodes CATASVGTDTQYF.

This clone was seen a single time. The rearrangement links TRBV7-8 to TRBJ2-7, with 9 bases identical to TRBD1. V lost 5 bases to trimming and J lost 7 bases; unmatched junction nucleotides: 9. CDR1 SGHVS and CDR2 FQNEAQ come from the germline V gene. The CDR3 totals 14 residues. CDR3 in amino acids: CASSRTGESKEQYF. The CDR3 DNA is TGTGCCAGCAGCAGGACAGGGGAATCAAAAGAGCAGTACTTC.

V and J are TRBV21-1 and TRBJ1-1. TRBV21-1 represents a pseudogene. The CDR3 covers 16 residues. CDR3 DNA sequence: TGTGCCAGCAGCTTAAACGGGATTGGCGGCAACACTGAAGCTTTCTTT. This codes for CASSLNGIGGNTEAFF.

The J gene is TRBJ2-5, the V gene TRBV13; D not certain. In germline, CDR1 is PRHDT, CDR2 FYEKMQ (reference sequence). The length of the CDR3 is 13 residues. Trimming shortened V by 5 bases and J by 3 bases, and 10 bases separated the two germline ends. The CDR3 sequence: CASSPSTEETQYF. CDR3 DNA: TGTGCCAGCAGCCCAAGCACAGAAGAGACCCAGTACTTC.

V usage is TRBV18 and J usage is TRBJ2-1; a possible D gene is TRBD2 (6 bases). This CDR3 is 15 amino acids long. V was clipped by 2 bases and J by 4 bases, with 12 bases between them. Germline CDR1 and CDR2: KGHSH and LQKENI. The CDR3 spells CASSPSSGNYNEQFF. The DNA of the CDR3 is TGTGCCAGCTCACCAAGTAGCGGAAATTACAATGAGCAGTTCTTC.